The 26 T cell receptor beta chains below were found in one sample sequenced in a study of shared clonotypes between healthy human individuals. Clones were sequenced by immunoSEQ multiplex PCR, and TCRdb holds only the in-frame ones, with some missing. The sample includes approximately 740,000 clones, 92% of them seen just once. Terminally differentiated effector memory CD45RA+ cells were excluded by CCR7 positive selection of CD45RO-negative cells. Sequencing input: naive CD8+ T cells sorted from blood. Receptor source: a man younger than 45 in good health.

Worth noting for this clone: The same CDR3 also results from other DNA sequences found in this sample. The chain couples TRBV19 to TRBJ2-7; TRBD2 agrees at 8 bases. The CDR3 extends over 13 amino acids. Germline V gene sequence: CDR1 LNHDA, CDR2 SQIVND (reference sequence). V was pared by 3 bases and J by 3 bases, with 1 base of the junction left unmatched. The CDR3, as DNA: TGTGCCAGTAGTATGGGACTAGGCTACGAGCAGTACTTC. This gives the protein CASSMGLGYEQYF.

The chain uses TRBV28 and TRBJ1-1, with D tentatively TRBD1 (5 bases). The CDR3 runs 14 residues. CDR1 is MDHEN and CDR2 is SYDVKM in the germline V gene. V gave up 5 bases and J gave up 5 bases, with 15 bases separating them. The CDR3 DNA sequence: TGTGCCAGCAGTCTGACAGCAGTCGCGACTGAAGCTTTCTTT. It codes for CASSLTAVATEAFF.

J is TRBJ2-7 and V is TRBV5-4; no clear D. The V and J ends lost 3 bases and 6 bases respectively, with 7 bases between them. Looked up from germline, CDR1 is SGHNT and CDR2 is YYREEE (reference sequence). The CDR3 is 11 amino acids. The DNA for the CDR3 is TGTGCCAGCAGCTCGTTGAGCGAGCAGTACTTC. Translating gives CASSSLSEQYF.

The J gene is TRBJ2-7, the V gene TRBV5-8; the D is unclear. From germline, CDR1 is SGHTS and CDR2 YDEGEE. The CDR3 is 12 residues long. The V end lost 4 bases, the J end lost 6 bases, and 11 bases lay between the germline ends. CDR3 nucleotides: TGTGCCAGCAGCCACCCTTCGTTCGAGCAGTACTTC. Translation gives CASSHPSFEQYF.

The rearrangement uses TRBV2 and TRBJ2-3; 11 positions agree with TRBD2. There are 14 residues in the CDR3. CDR1 is SNHLY, CDR2 FYNNEI, per germline. V lost 2 bases and J lost 11; bases outside the gene matches: 6. The CDR3: CASSEPGLAVWQYF. Here the CDR3 DNA reads TGTGCCAGCAGTGAACCGGGACTAGCGGTTTGGCAGTATTTT. Full variable domain (remainder filled in from reference TRBV2 and TRBJ2-3): EPEVTQTPSHQVTQMGQEVILRCVPISNHLYFYWYRQILGQKVEFLVSFYNNEISEKSEIFDDQFSVERPDGSNFTLKIRSTKLEDSAMYFCASSEPGLAVWQYFGPGTRLTVL.

The rearrangement uses TRBV7-9 and TRBJ2-4; D perhaps matches TRBD2 (5 bases). The CDR3 has 14 amino acids. Germline V lookup: CDR1 SEHNR, CDR2 FQNEAQ (reference sequence). V lost 1 base to trimming and J lost 1 base, with 5 bases between them. Here the CDR3 DNA reads TGTGCCAGCAGCTTAGGAGGGGCCAAAAACATTCAGTACTTC. Translating gives CASSLGGAKNIQYF.

This chain connects TRBV6-4 to TRBJ2-1, with 9 bases fitting TRBD2. This CDR3 comprises 15 residues. V was clipped by 4 bases and J by 4 bases; unmatched bases: 5. Germline CDR1 is MRHNA and CDR2 is SNTAGT. This chain's CDR3 is CASSGGRAGYNEQFF. CDR3 DNA: TGTGCCAGCAGTGGCGGGAGGGCCGGTTACAATGAGCAGTTCTTC.

The V and J genes are TRBV7-9 and TRBJ1-4, with 8 bases matching TRBD1. V trimming: 4 bases; J trimming: 8 bases; junction bases outside the gene matches: 18. The CDR3 runs to 18 residues. Germline CDR1 is SEHNR and CDR2 is FQNEAQ (reference sequence). The CDR3 sequence is CASSSNRDRPLGEEKLFF. CDR3 nucleotides: TGTGCCAGCAGCTCGAACCGGGACAGGCCACTTGGAGAGGAAAAACTGTTTTTT.

The J gene is TRBJ2-7, the V gene TRBV29-1, with D perhaps matching TRBD1 or TRBD2 (5 bases each). CDR3 length: 13 residues. The V gene lost 6 bases and the J gene lost 0 bases, with 12 bases spanning the gap. Germline-derived CDR1 and CDR2 are SQVTM and ANQGSEA. The CDR3 nucleotides read TGCAGCGTCGGTCTTGGGGGCTCCTACGAGCAGTACTTC. Protein: CSVGLGGSYEQYF.

This chain uses TRBV27 with TRBJ2-3; D is undetermined. From germline, CDR1 is MNHEY and CDR2 SMNVEV (reference sequence). With 2 bases removed from V and 2 bases from J, the gap between germline ends came to 11 bases. The CDR3 runs to 15 residues. The CDR3 reads CASSLRSAHTDTQYF. CDR3 sequence (DNA): TGTGCCAGCAGTTTACGGTCGGCACACACAGATACGCAGTATTTT.

This rearrangement joins TRBV19 to TRBJ1-5; D may be TRBD1 (5 bases). The ends were cut back, 2 bases at V and 4 bases at J, with 12 bases in the middle. The CDR3 is made up of 15 amino acids. Germline assignment: CDR1 LNHDA and CDR2 SQIVND (reference sequence). CDR3 region: CASSISGYGNQPQHF. In DNA, the CDR3 is TGTGCCAGTAGTATATCAGGGTACGGGAATCAGCCCCAGCATTTT.

The chain links TRBV18 to TRBJ2-7, with D perhaps TRBD1 or TRBD2 (5 bases each). The CDR3 covers 17 residues. V dropped 4 bases and J dropped 0 bases, with 19 bases sitting between them. The V gene's germline CDR1 is KGHSH and CDR2 LQKENI. The CDR3 nucleotides read TGTGCCAGCTCACACCGTTTTGGGACCCCTGGCTCCTACGAGCAGTACTTC. Its translation: CASSHRFGTPGSYEQYF.

The chain has TRBV30 and TRBJ2-1, with D tentatively TRBD2 (6 bases). The V gene lost 0 bases and the J gene lost 2 bases, with 11 bases spanning the gap. The germline gives CDR1 GTSNPN, CDR2 SVGIG (reference sequence). The CDR3 length is 15 residues. CDR3 region: CAWSVQSGPYNEQFF. Here the CDR3 DNA reads TGTGCCTGGAGTGTACAGAGCGGGCCCTACAATGAGCAGTTCTTC.

This clone was seen more than once but under ten times. The chain carries TRBV10-1 and TRBJ2-1; 11 bases fit TRBD2. The V gene's germline CDR1 is WNHNN and CDR2 SYGVQD (reference sequence). The CDR3 spans 17 residues. The trim removed 2 bases at V and 2 bases at J, leaving 5 bases unmatched. This CDR3 is CASSETSGRSAYNEQFF. The DNA of the CDR3 is TGCGCCAGCAGTGAGACTAGCGGGAGATCAGCCTACAATGAGCAGTTCTTC.

V is TRBV6-1 and J is TRBJ1-5; D unclear. Germline CDR1 reads MNHNS; CDR2 reads SASEGT. The V end lost 3 bases, the J end lost 1 base, and 10 bases lay between the germline ends. This CDR3 has 15 amino acids. CDR3 region: CASSDLGGSNQPQHF. As DNA, the CDR3 is TGTGCCAGCAGTGATCTGGGTGGGAGCAATCAGCCCCAGCATTTT.

This chain links TRBV13 with TRBJ2-6, with 9 bases fitting TRBD1. The germline CDR1 and CDR2 sequences are PRHDT and FYEKMQ (reference sequence). The ends lost 6 bases at V and 0 bases at J; junction bases unmatched: 6. CDR3 size: 17 residues. CDR3 coding DNA: TGTGCCAGCAGTCACCGGGACAGGGCCTCTGGGGCCAACGTCCTGACTTTC. Translation: CASSHRDRASGANVLTF. Together with reference TRBV13 and TRBJ2-6, the CDR3 gives the full variable domain: AAGVIQSPRHLIKEKRETATLKCYPIPRHDTVYWYQQGPGQDPQFLISFYEKMQSDKGSIPDRFSAQQFSDYHSELNMSSLELGDSALYFCASSHRDRASGANVLTFGAGSRLTVL.

The chain uses TRBV21-1 and TRBJ2-3; the table gives TRBD1 as D, unverified against the DNA. TRBV21-1 is termed a pseudogene. There are 17 residues in the CDR3. The CDR3 region is CASSNKKGSRVPDTQYF. The CDR3 DNA reads as TGTGCCAGCAGCAATAAAAAGGGGTCTCGGGTCCCAGATACGCAGTATTTT.

The V gene is TRBV27, the J gene TRBJ2-1, with 10 bases that match TRBD2. V lost 4 bases and J lost 9; bases outside the gene matches: 6. This CDR3 has 14 residues. Germline V lookup: CDR1 MNHEY, CDR2 SMNVEV (reference sequence). CDR3 DNA sequence: TGTGCCAGCAGTTCATGGGCTAGCGGGAGTGAGCAGTTCTTC. Translation: CASSSWASGSEQFF.

This clone was recorded only once. The rearrangement uses TRBV28 and TRBJ1-3; 7 nucleotides align to TRBD1. Germline V lookup: CDR1 MDHEN, CDR2 SYDVKM. The CDR3 contains 14 residues. The junction had 2 bases not matched to a gene; V was cut back by 4 bases and J by 2 bases. This CDR3 is CASSWDSAGNTIYF. CDR3 coding DNA: TGTGCCAGCAGTTGGGACAGTGCTGGAAACACCATATATTTT.

J is TRBJ1-5 and V is TRBV10-1; weak D call: TRBD1 (5 bases). The CDR3 loop spans 16 amino acids. Germline V lookup: CDR1 WNHNN, CDR2 SYGVQD (reference sequence). V was trimmed by 7 bases and J by 9 bases, leaving 25 bases between them. The CDR3 loop reads CASTMGKGVPYSPQHF. In nucleotides, the CDR3 is TGCGCCAGCACTATGGGGAAAGGGGTACCCTACTCGCCCCAGCATTTT.

This sequence joins TRBV28 and TRBJ2-5; D possibly corresponds to TRBD2 (6 bases). CDR3 length: 15 residues. The germline V gene has CDR1 MDHEN and CDR2 SYDVKM. Trimming shortened V by 5 bases and J by 3 bases, and 16 bases separated the two germline ends. CDR3 nucleotide sequence: TGTGCCAGCAGTCCGGGGGAGGTAGGCAAAGAGACCCAGTACTTC. This sequence encodes CASSPGEVGKETQYF.

This clone was detected only once. The chain carries TRBV30 and TRBJ2-7; D is ambiguous. The CDR3 has 12 amino acids. Germline V lookup: CDR1 GTSNPN, CDR2 SVGIG (reference sequence). Trimming removed 2 bases from V and 4 bases from J, with 9 bases in between. DNA for the CDR3: TGTGCCTGGAGTCCCAGAGTTTACGAGCAGTACTTC. Its protein product is CAWSPRVYEQYF.

The count of this clone is one. V is TRBV27 and J is TRBJ2-2; 14 bases are shared with TRBD2. V lost 4 bases to trimming and J lost 5 bases; unmatched junction nucleotides: 3. This CDR3 is 16 amino acids long. Germline assignment: CDR1 MNHEY and CDR2 SMNVEV (reference sequence). Here the CDR3 reads CASSSGLAGVTGELFF. DNA of the CDR3: TGTGCCAGCAGTTCGGGACTAGCGGGAGTTACCGGGGAGCTGTTTTTT.

The V and J genes are TRBV11-2 and TRBJ2-7; 8 bases line up with TRBD2. CDR1 is SGHAT, CDR2 FQNNGV, per germline. J gave up 3 bases and V 5 bases, and 6 bases lay outside the gene matches. The CDR3 contains 14 residues. The DNA of the CDR3 is TGTGCCAGCAGCCAAGATACTAGCGGCTACGAGCAGTACTTC. Amino acid sequence: CASSQDTSGYEQYF.

CDR3 sequence: CASSEAHKGAGELFF. The CDR3 nucleotides are TGTGCCAGCAGTGAAGCGCATAAGGGGGCCGGGGAGCTGTTTTTT. This chain uses TRBV6-1 with TRBJ2-2; weak D call: TRBD1 (6 bases). Per the germline V gene, CDR1 is MNHNS and CDR2 is SASEGT. The ends were cut back, 0 bases at V and 6 bases at J, with 11 bases in the middle. CDR3 length: 15 residues.

This clone showed up just once. This sequence joins TRBV9 and TRBJ2-1; D remains ambiguous. This CDR3 is 17 amino acids long. Trimming shortened V by 0 bases and J by 0 bases, and 13 bases separated the two germline ends. From germline, CDR1 is SGDLS and CDR2 YYNGEE. CDR3 nucleotides: TGTGCCAGCAGCGTAGTGGGCCGCGGCGGCTCCTACAATGAGCAGTTCTTC. Its protein product is CASSVVGRGGSYNEQFF.